Below, one T cell receptor (beta chain) is given with its context. TCRdb's table, derived via immunoSEQ multiplex PCR, lists solely in-frame clones and lacks some. The data contain 90,000 or so clones, 94% of them singletons. The data originate from a study of T cell changes during pregnancy in multiple sclerosis. The CDR3 length is 14 residues. Germline assignment: CDR1 SQVTM and CDR2 ANQGSEA. Losses at the gene ends were 5 bases for V and 4 bases for J; bases not matched to a gene: 7. The receptor comes from a female donor in good health, enrolled as a control in a pregnancy study. The source was peripheral blood, collected after pregnancy. V is TRBV29-1 and J is TRBJ2-3; 9 nucleotides line up with TRBD2. The CDR3 loop reads CSVQAGGRPDTQYF. CDR3 nucleotide sequence: TGCAGCGTTCAAGCGGGAGGAAGGCCAGATACGCAGTATTTT.